The entry that follows covers one TCR beta chain sequence. These data originate in a study of T cell responses to AZD1222 COVID-19 vaccine. Trimming removed 2 bases from V and 10 bases from J; junction bases left unmatched: 12. This CDR3 has 17 amino acids. Germline V CDR1 and CDR2: SGHVS, FQNEAQ. Profiling relied on immunoSEQ multiplex PCR, and the TCRdb table lists in-frame clones only, not all of them. The repertoire holds 150,000 to 200,000 clones, 80% to 95% seen once, with 2.3% in the top ten. This specimen was peripheral blood, taken on day 0 of AZD1222 vaccination. This receptor was taken from an adult in good health. The gene calls are TRBV7-8 and TRBJ1-6; the match to TRBD1 covers 9 bases. The CDR3, as DNA: TGTGCCAGCAGCTTAACTTCCTGGGACAGGGTTCGATCACCCCTCCACTTT. Protein: CASSLTSWDRVRSPLHF.